This T cell receptor beta chain comes out of a study of CD8 T cells in ankylosing spondylitis. Study-wide results and limits: It was reported that disease-linked clones were significantly enriched in matched ankylosing spondylitis synovial fluid.

About this clonotype: What it recognizes is unknown.

TCRdb analysed the 5' RACE reads with MiXCR anew, one entry per CDR3 protein. This table has under 200,000 distinct CDR3 sequences, around 8.9% appearing once. The sample taken for sequencing was blood, either unsorted or a sorted T cell fraction (not recorded which). The clonotype comes from a female donor with ankylosing spondylitis or in good health (not recorded which).

The DNA of the CDR3 is TGCAGTGCACAGGCAGGAGCCACCACCGGGGAGCTGTTTTTT. It encodes CSAQAGATTGELFF. The V call is TRBV20-1, the J call TRBJ2-2; the D gene is possibly TRBD1 (5 bases). V lost 6 bases to trimming and J lost 4 bases, with 15 bases between them. CDR1 is DFQATT, CDR2 SNEGSKA, per germline (reference sequence). This CDR3 spans 14 amino acids.